A single sample gave rise to the 23 T cell receptor beta chains below, sequenced in a study of CD8+ T cells in alopecia areata. Regarding treatment: oral pan-JAK inhibitor, 5-10 mg twice daily. The authors extracted RNA and reverse transcribed it into cDNA as the sequencing template. The repertoire was sequenced with immunoSEQ multiplex PCR; TCRdb's copy has only in-frame clones and lacks some. In the table there are approximately 210,000 clones, less than 45% of which are singletons. The sample here was CD4+ T cells sorted from blood, taken around week 36, from a patient treated with tofacitinib. The receptors derive from a human donor with alopecia areata.

The chain couples TRBV7-2 to TRBJ2-3; 10 bases align to TRBD2. This CDR3 contains 15 residues. Germline CDR1 reads SGHTA; CDR2 reads FQGNSA. V lost 1 base to trimming and J lost 6 bases; unmatched junction nucleotides: 4. The DNA of the CDR3 is TGTGCCAGCAGCTTAGGACTAGCGGGTTACGATACGCAGTATTTT. Its protein product is CASSLGLAGYDTQYF.

The chain uses TRBV7-2 and TRBJ2-7, with 10 bases fitting TRBD2. V trimming: 5 bases; J trimming: 2 bases; junction bases outside the gene matches: 9. This CDR3 contains 16 residues. From germline, CDR1 is SGHTA and CDR2 FQGNSA. In DNA form, the CDR3 reads TGTGCCAGCAGCCCACGGACTAGCGGAATAACCTACGAGCAGTACTTC. Translating gives CASSPRTSGITYEQYF.

This sequence joins TRBV4-2 and TRBJ1-6; 7 nucleotides line up with TRBD1. With V trimmed by 1 base and J by 8 bases, 5 bases remained unmatched. The CDR3 is 15 amino acids. Germline CDR1 is LGHNA and CDR2 is YNFKEQ. The CDR3 DNA reads TGTGCCAGCAGCCAAGCCGGACAGGAAGATTCACCCCTCCACTTT. Translation gives CASSQAGQEDSPLHF.

About this clone: The same CDR3 also results from other DNA sequences found in this sample. V usage is TRBV30 and J usage is TRBJ2-4; D is undetermined. CDR3 size: 13 residues. CDR1 is GTSNPN and CDR2 is SVGIG in the germline V gene (reference sequence). Trimming stripped 7 bases from V and 6 bases from J, with 16 bases between. CDR3 loop: CASTVLGVNIQYF. The CDR3 DNA follows: TGTGCCTCCACTGTTTTAGGTGTAAACATTCAGTACTTC.

This clone was detected once. Mismatch with germline at one junction end may stem from a read error. This chain joins TRBV20-1 and TRBJ2-3; no firm D call. The CDR3 runs 11 residues. CDR1 and CDR2 (germline): DFQATT, SNEGSKA (reference sequence). CDR3 region: CASGGTDTQYF. Written as DNA, the CDR3 is TGTGCCTCCGGTGGCACAGATACGCAGTATTTT.

This chain's CDR3 is CSVGTGTGIHEQYF. The CDR3 region has the DNA TGCAGCGTTGGGACCGGGACAGGGATCCACGAGCAGTACTTC. The chain carries TRBV29-1 and TRBJ2-7, with 9 bases fitting TRBD1. CDR3 length equals 14 residues. Germline values: CDR1 SQVTM, CDR2 ANQGSEA. Trimming took 4 bases from V and 5 from J; bases not matched to a gene: 9.

This clone appeared a few times. Other DNA variants within this sample encode the same CDR3. The chain is built from TRBV20-1 and TRBJ2-5; D uncertain. CDR1 and CDR2 from the germline V gene are DFQATT and SNEGSKA (reference sequence). The V end was cut by 1 base, the J end by 3 bases, with 3 bases between. The CDR3 has 11 amino acids. CDR3 sequence: CSARAEETQYF. CDR3 DNA: TGCAGTGCTAGAGCGGAAGAGACCCAGTACTTC.

The chain is built from TRBV29-1 and TRBJ2-5, with 7 bases fitting TRBD1. The trim removed 0 bases at V and 2 bases at J, leaving 3 bases unmatched. The CDR3 extends over 14 amino acids. Germline values: CDR1 SQVTM, CDR2 ANQGSEA. CDR3 sequence: CSVEDRGKQETQYF. DNA for the CDR3: TGCAGCGTTGAAGACAGGGGGAAACAAGAGACCCAGTACTTC.

A few counts support this clone. The chain joins TRBV29-1 to TRBJ1-1, with D possibly being TRBD1 (6 bases). The CDR3 extends over 14 amino acids. V was clipped by 4 bases and J by 4 bases, with 16 bases between them. Germline loops: CDR1 SQVTM, CDR2 ANQGSEA. In DNA, the CDR3 is TGCAGCGTTGGGACGGACAGACGGAGCACTGAAGCTTTCTTT. Its protein is CSVGTDRRSTEAFF. Supplemented by reference TRBV29-1 and TRBJ1-1, the full variable domain reads SAVISQKPSRDICQRGTSLTIQCQVDSQVTMMFWYRQQPGQSLTLIATANQGSEATYESGFVIDKFPISRPNLTFSTLTVSNMSPEDSSIYLCSVGTDRRSTEAFFGQGTRLTVV.

The chain couples TRBV4-1 to TRBJ2-1; the match to TRBD2 covers 8 bases. Losses at the gene ends were 8 bases for V and 9 bases for J; bases not matched to a gene: 15. This CDR3 is 15 amino acids long. Germline-derived CDR1 and CDR2 are MGHRA and YSYEKL. CDR3 protein: CASSLLAGSVLEQFF. The CDR3 nucleotides are TGCGCCAGCTCTCTATTAGCGGGATCTGTTCTTGAGCAGTTCTTC.

The CDR3 DNA reads as TGTGCCAGCATTTCAACTAACGGCGGGGCTTACGAGCAGTACTTC. This gives the protein CASISTNGGAYEQYF. The chain links TRBV6-1 to TRBJ2-7; D might be TRBD2 (6 bases). V gave up 7 bases and J gave up 4 bases, with 20 bases separating them. Germline CDR1 is MNHNS and CDR2 is SASEGT. This CDR3 has 15 residues.

This chain joins TRBV29-1 and TRBJ2-1, with 14 nucleotides matching TRBD2. Germline-derived CDR1 and CDR2 are SQVTM and ANQGSEA. Trimming at V came to 5 bases and at J to 4 bases, leaving 7 bases not matched to a gene. The CDR3 covers 16 residues. CDR3 sequence: CSVLIRTSGRYNEQFF. The CDR3 bases are TGCAGCGTTTTGATCAGGACTAGCGGGAGGTACAATGAGCAGTTCTTC.

The rearrangement joins TRBV7-8 to TRBJ2-3, with 8 positions matching TRBD2. CDR1 is SGHVS and CDR2 is FQNEAQ in the germline V gene. The CDR3 consists of 16 residues. V was pared by 5 bases and J by 3 bases, with 10 bases of the junction left unmatched. CDR3: CASSPRRTGGTDTQYF. CDR3 nucleotides: TGTGCCAGCAGCCCCCGTCGAACGGGAGGGACAGATACGCAGTATTTT.

This rearrangement joins TRBV28 to TRBJ2-5; no reliable D call. The CDR3 has 13 residues. Per the germline V gene, CDR1 is MDHEN and CDR2 is SYDVKM. The V and J ends lost 6 bases and 7 bases respectively, with 15 bases between them. CDR3 nucleotides: TGTGCCAGCAGAACCTCGGAATTTGGGACCCAGTACTTC. Translation: CASRTSEFGTQYF. Using reference TRBV28 and TRBJ2-5 for the parts outside the CDR3, the full variable domain is DVKVTQSSRYLVKRTGEKVFLECVQDMDHENMFWYRQDPGLGLRLIYFSYDVKMKEKGDIPEGYSVSREKKERFSLILESASTNQTSMYLCASRTSEFGTQYFGPGTRLLVL.

This clone was recorded a few times. The CDR3, as DNA: TGTGCCAGCAGCTTATCCCCAGGCTCTGGGGCCAACGTCCTGACTTTC. It codes for CASSLSPGSGANVLTF. The gene calls are TRBV7-3 and TRBJ2-6, with unresolved D. Per the germline V gene, CDR1 is SGHTA and CDR2 is FQGTGA. The CDR3 loop spans 16 amino acids. Trimming pared 2 bases from V and 0 bases from J, leaving 8 bases between.

In its sample, this clone was seen a few times. This sequence joins TRBV7-2 and TRBJ2-7; 14 bases line up with TRBD2. The junction had 12 bases not matched to a gene; V was cut back by 2 bases and J by 3 bases. The CDR3 runs to 19 residues. Germline CDR1 SGHTA, CDR2 FQGNSA. The CDR3 sequence: CASSLFAPIGTSGSYEQYF. In nucleotides, the CDR3 is TGTGCCAGCAGCTTATTCGCACCGATCGGGACTAGCGGGAGCTACGAGCAGTACTTC.

The rearrangement joins TRBV28 to TRBJ2-4, with D possibly being TRBD1 (6 bases). Trimming removed 5 bases from V and 8 bases from J, with 16 bases in between. The CDR3 is made up of 14 amino acids. CDR1 is MDHEN and CDR2 is SYDVKM in the germline V gene. The CDR3 region has the DNA TGTGCCAGCAGTCCCCAGGGGATTTTGCACATTCAGTACTTC. Protein sequence: CASSPQGILHIQYF.

The CDR3 here is CASSESAGGTGVYEQYF. CDR3 in DNA: TGCGCCAGCAGTGAGTCTGCAGGCGGGACGGGGGTCTACGAGCAGTACTTC. The chain recombines TRBV10-1 with TRBJ2-7; TRBD2 is a possible D gene (6 bases). This CDR3 comprises 17 residues. The ends were cut back, 0 bases at V and 3 bases at J, with 18 bases in the middle. Looked up from germline, CDR1 is WNHNN and CDR2 is SYGVQD (reference sequence).

V and J are TRBV6-1 and TRBJ1-5, with 9 positions matching TRBD1. The CDR3 sequence is 14 residues long. The ends lost 5 bases at V and 7 bases at J; junction bases unmatched: 6. From germline, CDR1 is MNHNS and CDR2 SASEGT. The CDR3, as DNA: TGTGCCAGCAGTAGACAGGGGGAGGACCAGCCCCAGCATTTT. Its protein is CASSRQGEDQPQHF.

The CDR3 DNA sequence: TGTGCCAGCAGCCGGGACGGTATAGGAGCTAACTATGGCTACACCTTC. This translates into CASSRDGIGANYGYTF. The chain has TRBV7-9 and TRBJ1-2; tentatively, D is TRBD1 (5 bases). V dropped 5 bases and J dropped 0 bases, with 16 bases sitting between them. The CDR3 totals 16 residues. Germline V gene data show CDR1 as SEHNR and CDR2 as FQNEAQ (reference sequence).

The rearrangement joins TRBV30 to TRBJ1-3; maybe TRBD1 (5 bases). The V end lost 4 bases, the J end lost 4 bases, and 11 bases lay between the germline ends. Per the germline V gene, CDR1 is GTSNPN and CDR2 is SVGIG (reference sequence). The CDR3 is 13 amino acids. The CDR3 here is CAWIRGSGNTIYF. The DNA of the CDR3 is TGTGCCTGGATACGGGGCTCAGGAAACACCATATATTTT.

The chain combines TRBV4-1 with TRBJ2-6; 7 bases match TRBD1. Germline loops: CDR1 MGHRA, CDR2 YSYEKL. V was pared by 4 bases and J by 0 bases, with 12 bases of the junction left unmatched. This CDR3 is 19 amino acids long. The CDR3 DNA reads TGCGCCAGCAGCCCACGGTGGAGGACAGGAAGCTCTGGGGCCAACGTCCTGACTTTC. It codes for CASSPRWRTGSSGANVLTF.

This clone was counted only a few times. Here the CDR3 reads CASSLSLNTGELFF. CDR3 DNA: TGCGCCAGCAGCTTGTCACTCAACACCGGGGAGCTGTTTTTT. The chain is built from TRBV5-1 and TRBJ2-2; unclear D gene. The CDR3 is 14 amino acids. The V end lost 1 base, the J end lost 2 bases, and 6 bases lay between the germline ends. Germline CDR1 and CDR2: SGHRS and YFSETQ.